This passage covers 2 T cell receptor beta chains from one sample sequenced in a study of blood T cell repertoires in COVID-19. Here immunoSEQ multiplex PCR was the method, and the copy in TCRdb shows in-frame clones only, minus some. The table has some 150,000 clones, about four fifths seen once. Sample: peripheral blood. The receptors were sampled from a human donor with acute or convalescent COVID-19. The donor label of this sample is uncertain.

The rearrangement links TRBV7-2 to TRBJ1-5; 7 positions agree with TRBD1. Germline V lookup: CDR1 SGHTA, CDR2 FQGNSA. This CDR3 region has 14 residues. V lost 5 bases, J lost 4 bases, and 5 bases stayed unmatched. The CDR3 loop is CASSVTGANQPQHF. CDR3 DNA sequence: TGTGCCAGCAGCGTAACAGGGGCTAATCAGCCCCAGCATTTT.

This chain uses TRBV19 with TRBJ1-2, with a weak D call TRBD1 (6 bases). Germline assignment: CDR1 LNHDA and CDR2 SQIVND (reference sequence). This CDR3 has 14 amino acids. The V end lost 6 bases, the J end lost 5 bases, and 16 bases lay between the germline ends. CDR3 sequence: CASRLDRSGYGYTF. DNA of the CDR3: TGTGCCAGTAGGCTTGACAGGAGTGGATATGGCTACACCTTC.